One sample yielded the 27 T cell receptor beta chains listed below, sequenced in a study of T cell repertoires in cytomegalovirus infection. What these receptors recognize is not known. One entry per CDR3 protein results from TCRdb running MiXCR on the reads. Seen here are roughly 920,000 distinct CDR3 sequences, around 32% observed once, and the top ten hold under 15%. The material sequenced was cultured CD8+ T cells from PBMCs, taken from culture after CMV antigen stimulation. All receptors derive from a human donor in good health (CMV status not recorded). Some clones in this sample may be carry-over from other donors' samples.

Worth noting for this clonotype: The junction differs from germline at one of its ends, possibly a read error. The CDR3 sequence is CVSRPGGAFGYTF. CDR3 bases: TGTGTCAGCCGTCCCGGGGGGGCTTTTGGCTACACCTTC. The J gene is TRBJ1-2, the V gene TRBV27, with D possibly being TRBD1 (6 bases). Germline V gene data show CDR1 as MNHEY and CDR2 as SMNVEV (reference sequence). The CDR3 sequence is 13 residues long.

CDR3 in DNA: TGTGCCAGCAGGACACGGATCTCTGGAAACACCATATATTTT. Amino acids: CASRTRISGNTIYF. V and J are TRBV28 and TRBJ1-3; D ambiguous. The CDR3 has 14 amino acids. The V gene's germline CDR1 is MDHEN and CDR2 SYDVKM. Trimming left V 6 bases short and J 0 bases short, with 9 bases between.

This clonotype has ten or more counts. The chain joins TRBV6-6 to TRBJ1-5; maybe TRBD1 (6 bases). Germline V gives CDR1 MNHNY, CDR2 SVGAGI (reference sequence). The CDR3 length is 14 residues. V dropped 4 bases and J dropped 2 bases, with 9 bases sitting between them. The CDR3 DNA follows: TGTGCCAGCAGTTCTCCAGGGGGCAATCAGCCCCAGCATTTT. Its protein is CASSSPGGNQPQHF.

In its sample, this clonotype was seen a few times. The V call is TRBV7-9, the J call TRBJ1-1; TRBD1 might be the D (5 bases). V lost 5 bases and J 0 bases, leaving 10 bases between the germline ends. Germline lookup yields CDR1 SEHNR and CDR2 FQNEAQ (reference sequence). The CDR3 is 14 residues long. CDR3: CASSHVQVNTEAFF. DNA for the CDR3: TGTGCCAGCAGCCATGTACAGGTGAACACTGAAGCTTTCTTT. The full variable domain, in which reference TRBV7-9 and TRBJ1-1 provide the parts outside the CDR3, is DTGVSQNPRHKITKRGQNVTFRCDPISEHNRLYWYRQTLGQGPEFLTYFQNEAQLEKSRLLSDRFSAERPKGSFSTLEIQRTEQGDSAMYLCASSHVQVNTEAFFGQGTRLTVV.

In its sample, this clonotype was seen a few times. This chain joins TRBV5-5 and TRBJ2-3; maybe TRBD1 (5 bases). Trimming stripped 4 bases from V and 1 base from J, with 13 bases between. The germline CDR1 and CDR2 sequences are SGHKS and YYEKEE (reference sequence). The CDR3 contains 15 residues. The CDR3 DNA reads as TGTGCCAGCAGCGCCCAAAAAGGGGGCACAGATACGCAGTATTTT. Its translation is CASSAQKGGTDTQYF. The full variable domain, its missing parts supplied by reference TRBV5-5 and TRBJ2-3, is DAGVTQSPTHLIKTRGQQVTLRCSPISGHKSVSWYQQVLGQGPQFIFQYYEKEERGRGNFPDRFSARQFPNYSSELNVNALLLGDSALYLCASSAQKGGTDTQYFGPGTRLTVL.

This clonotype was seen a few times. The chain recombines TRBV19 with TRBJ1-5; TRBD1 aligns across 7 bases. V shed 5 bases, J shed 6 bases, and the junction held 7 bases outside the gene matches. CDR1 and CDR2 from the germline V gene are LNHDA and SQIVND (reference sequence). This CDR3 is built from 14 residues. CDR3 in amino acids: CASSVGTVFQPQHF. As DNA, the CDR3 is TGTGCCAGTAGTGTCGGGACAGTCTTTCAGCCCCAGCATTTT.

The rearrangement uses TRBV6-1 and TRBJ2-7; D might be TRBD2 (5 bases). CDR1 MNHNS and CDR2 SASEGT come from the germline V gene. CDR3 size: 11 residues. The germline V and J ends were trimmed by 5 bases and 12 bases, with 14 bases remaining between them. CDR3 protein: CASSYGGLAYV. The CDR3 DNA sequence: TGTGCCAGCAGTTATGGAGGATTGGCGTACGTC.

This clonotype was counted ten times or more. As DNA, the CDR3 is TGTGCCAGCAGTCCTATCGACAGCGACGAGCAGTACTTC. Translated, it gives CASSPIDSDEQYF. This sequence joins TRBV7-9 and TRBJ2-7; a possible D gene is TRBD1 (5 bases). Germline lookup yields CDR1 SEHNR and CDR2 FQNEAQ (reference sequence). The CDR3 contains 13 residues. V dropped 6 bases and J dropped 5 bases, with 14 bases sitting between them.

The rearrangement links TRBV7-6 to TRBJ1-1, with TRBD1 identical over 8 bases. The CDR3 totals 15 residues. CDR1 and CDR2 (germline): SGHVS, FNYEAQ. V shed 5 bases, J shed 6 bases, and the junction held 11 bases outside the gene matches. The CDR3 region is CASSPSGGAFSEAFF. The CDR3 nucleotides read TGTGCCAGCAGCCCATCAGGGGGCGCATTCTCTGAAGCTTTCTTT.

This clonotype was picked up a small number of times. The chain links TRBV4-3 to TRBJ1-4; no reliable D call. The CDR3 covers 13 residues. Trimming left V 0 bases short and J 13 bases short, with 12 bases between. The germline V gene has CDR1 LGHNA and CDR2 YSLEER. The CDR3, as DNA: TGCGCCAGCAGCCAAGATAGGCAGGCTCCACTGTTTTTT. Amino acids: CASSQDRQAPLFF.

This clonotype came up many times. The genes are TRBV7-2 and TRBJ1-5; 10 bases align to TRBD1. The CDR3 is made up of 16 amino acids. CDR1 and CDR2 from the germline V gene are SGHTA and FQGNSA. With 5 bases clipped from V and 3 bases from J, the junction kept 7 bases outside the gene matches. The CDR3 DNA follows: TGTGCCAGCAGCCAGGACAGGGGGGCCCCCAATCAGCCCCAGCATTTT. Translating it yields CASSQDRGAPNQPQHF.

This clonotype turned up a few times. The V call is TRBV7-8, the J call TRBJ1-4; D remains unclear. The V and J ends lost 5 bases and 0 bases respectively, with 19 bases between them. CDR3 size: 18 residues. CDR1 SGHVS and CDR2 FQNEAQ come from the germline V gene. This chain's CDR3 is CASSKSSFDTATNEKLFF. CDR3 coding DNA: TGTGCCAGCAGCAAATCCTCGTTCGACACAGCAACTAATGAAAAACTGTTTTTT.

This clonotype came up a few times. J is TRBJ1-1 and V is TRBV7-9; D is possibly TRBD1 (5 bases). V was cut by 3 bases and J by 2 bases, with 7 bases left in between. The germline gives CDR1 SEHNR, CDR2 FQNEAQ (reference sequence). This CDR3 is 13 amino acids long. CDR3 bases: TGTGCCAGCAGCTTCCGGACAAACACTGAAGCTTTCTTT. This sequence encodes CASSFRTNTEAFF. Drawing the rest from reference TRBV7-9 and TRBJ1-1, the complete variable domain is DTGVSQNPRHKITKRGQNVTFRCDPISEHNRLYWYRQTLGQGPEFLTYFQNEAQLEKSRLLSDRFSAERPKGSFSTLEIQRTEQGDSAMYLCASSFRTNTEAFFGQGTRLTVV.

This clonotype was counted only a few times. The V gene is TRBV7-9, the J gene TRBJ2-3; maybe TRBD2 (6 bases). The CDR3 extends over 16 amino acids. The germline V and J ends were trimmed by 5 bases and 2 bases, with 17 bases remaining between them. Germline CDR1 and CDR2: SEHNR and FQNEAQ (reference sequence). CDR3 in amino acids: CASSGRVIAATDTQYF. The CDR3 bases are TGTGCCAGCAGCGGAAGGGTGATAGCGGCCACAGATACGCAGTATTTT.

This clonotype occurred many times. The rearrangement joins TRBV7-2 to TRBJ1-2; D gene uncertain. Per the germline V gene, CDR1 is SGHTA and CDR2 is FQGNSA. This CDR3 comprises 13 residues. Deletions cut 9 bases from V and 5 bases from J, with 16 bases between. CDR3: CASLGSFWYGYTF. In nucleotides, the CDR3 is TGTGCCAGTCTAGGGTCGTTCTGGTATGGCTACACCTTC.

The CDR3 DNA reads TGTGCCAGCAGTACGGGACCTTTCTATGGCTACACCTTC. It translates to CASSTGPFYGYTF. The J gene is TRBJ1-2, the V gene TRBV12-3 or TRBV12-4, with D perhaps matching TRBD1 (5 bases). V dropped 5 bases and J dropped 4 bases, with 11 bases sitting between them. This CDR3 comprises 13 residues.

The chain uses TRBV6-6 and TRBJ2-6; the D gene is possibly TRBD1 (6 bases). CDR3 length equals 19 residues. V was pared by 6 bases and J by 1 base, with 22 bases between. CDR1 is MNHNY, CDR2 SVGAGI, per germline (reference sequence). The CDR3 coding sequence is TGTGCCAGCAGAATCATTGGCAGGGGCTCAGGGTCTGGGGCCAACGTCCTGACTTTC. It is translated as CASRIIGRGSGSGANVLTF.

The V and J genes are TRBV7-9 and TRBJ2-1; D is perhaps TRBD2 (6 bases). V was cut by 5 bases and J by 6 bases, with 20 bases left in between. The germline CDR1 and CDR2 sequences are SEHNR and FQNEAQ (reference sequence). The CDR3 spans 16 residues. CDR3 in amino acids: CASSETGTWVTNEQFF. CDR3 nucleotide sequence: TGTGCCAGCAGCGAAACCGGGACTTGGGTGACCAATGAGCAGTTCTTC.

This clonotype came up many times. The CDR3 DNA sequence: TGTGCCAGCAGCCCCAGGAAAGTATGGGTCACTAGTCTCTACGAGCAGTACGTC. As protein: CASSPRKVWVTSLYEQYV. The rearrangement uses TRBV7-8 and TRBJ2-7; D is perhaps TRBD2 (5 bases). V was clipped by 5 bases and J by 3 bases, with 26 bases between them. This CDR3 is 18 amino acids long. Germline V gene lookup returns CDR1 SGHVS and CDR2 FQNEAQ.

This clonotype was seen at least ten times. This chain joins TRBV7-9 and TRBJ2-1; perhaps TRBD1 as D (5 bases). This CDR3 is 14 amino acids long. Germline V gene lookup returns CDR1 SEHNR and CDR2 FQNEAQ (reference sequence). The V end lost 4 bases, the J end lost 3 bases, and 10 bases lay between the germline ends. The CDR3 DNA sequence: TGTGCCAGCAGCTCACCCGACAGCTACAATGAGCAGTTCTTC. This codes for CASSSPDSYNEQFF.

Only a few counts were recorded for this clonotype. This rearrangement joins TRBV7-6 to TRBJ2-7, with no clear D. The germline V gene encodes CDR1 SGHVS and CDR2 FNYEAQ. The length of the CDR3 is 11 residues. The CDR3 sequence is CASRLVVEQYV. The CDR3 nucleotides are TGTGCCAGCAGGTTAGTTGTCGAGCAGTACGTC.

The chain is built from TRBV7-8 and TRBJ1-6; the D is unclear. Trimming removed 7 bases from V and 9 bases from J, with 16 bases in between. The CDR3 is 14 amino acids. CDR1 and CDR2 from the germline V gene are SGHVS and FQNEAQ. CDR3 sequence reads: CASTTPGYSSPLHF. CDR3 DNA: TGTGCCAGCACCACCCCAGGATACAGTTCACCCCTCCACTTT.

The rearrangement uses TRBV20-1 and TRBJ2-7; no reliable D call. Trimming left V 3 bases short and J 3 bases short, with 15 bases between. This CDR3 has 14 residues. The germline gives CDR1 DFQATT, CDR2 SNEGSKA (reference sequence). The CDR3 region is CSASPLGNFYEQYF. In DNA form, the CDR3 reads TGCAGTGCTAGTCCTTTAGGGAATTTCTACGAGCAGTACTTC.

The chain links TRBV6-2 or TRBV6-3 to TRBJ2-1, with 14 nucleotides matching TRBD2. The CDR3 runs 15 residues. J was trimmed by 9 bases and V by 5 bases; bases with no gene match: 6. Germline V gene sequence: CDR1 MNHEY, CDR2 SVGEGT. CDR3 nucleotides: TGTGCCAGCAGTAGACTAGCGGGGGGGTCAAGTGAGCAGTTCTTC. Protein: CASSRLAGGSSEQFF.

The chain is built from TRBV7-2 and TRBJ1-1, with D possibly being TRBD1 (5 bases). The CDR3 has 13 residues. V was trimmed by 6 bases and J by 6 bases, leaving 14 bases between them. Germline V gives CDR1 SGHTA, CDR2 FQGNSA. Here the CDR3 reads CASSSIRGAEAFF. The CDR3 region has the DNA TGTGCCAGCAGTTCGATCCGGGGCGCTGAAGCTTTCTTT. Filled out from reference TRBV7-2 and TRBJ1-1, the complete variable domain reads GAGVSQSPSNKVTEKGKDVELRCDPISGHTALYWYRQSLGQGLEFLIYFQGNSAPDKSGLPSDRFSAERTGGSVSTLTIQRTQQEDSAVYLCASSSIRGAEAFFGQGTRLTVV.

This clonotype has a handful of counts. The chain uses TRBV7-3 and TRBJ2-3, with no clear D. This CDR3 has 12 residues. Trimming took off 3 bases at V and 7 bases at J, with 8 bases between the two ends. Germline V CDR1 and CDR2: SGHTA, FQGTGA. The CDR3 nucleotides read TGTGCCAGCAGCTTCATAGGGTATACGCAGTATTTT. Translated: CASSFIGYTQYF.

This clonotype was observed a handful of times. The chain carries TRBV7-6 and TRBJ2-3; unclear D gene. The CDR3 extends over 16 amino acids. V gave up 5 bases and J gave up 0 bases, with 15 bases separating them. Per germline, CDR1 SGHVS and CDR2 FNYEAQ. CDR3 DNA sequence: TGTGCCAGCAGCCCTGCGGCGGCTGCTAGCACAGATACGCAGTATTTT. It yields the protein CASSPAAAASTDTQYF.